These T cell receptor beta chains were read from a single sample in a study of blood T cell repertoires in COVID-19. The repertoire was sequenced with immunoSEQ multiplex PCR; TCRdb's copy has only in-frame clones and lacks some. There are some 56,000 clones in the sample; roughly 90% occur only once, and around a fifth lies in the top ten. The sample was peripheral blood. Source of these receptors: a human donor in a cohort sampled during active COVID-19. CDR3s include the opening cysteine and the closing phenylalanine or tryptophan. A D gene is named only where the DNA matches it firmly. Only part of the rows carry a size: once, few, many, or a class if the clone is expanded.

>TRBV5-1|TRBD1|TRBJ2-7|-
CASSSRAGQVAEQYF
TGCGCCAGCAGCTCCCGAGCCGGACAGGTGGCCGAGCAGTACTTC
>TRBV10-1|-|TRBJ1-6|-
CASSESVTGFNSPLHF
TGCGCCAGCAGTGAGTCGGTAACAGGGTTTAATTCACCCCTCCACTTT
>TRBV11-1|-|TRBJ2-3|-
CASRLSGHLTDTQYF
TGTGCCAGCAGATTAAGCGGGCACCTCACAGATACGCAGTATTTT
>TRBV7-9|TRBD1|TRBJ1-1|-
CASSRRTGVGAEAFF
TGTGCCAGCAGCAGACGGACAGGGGTTGGCGCTGAAGCTTTCTTT
>TRBV25-1|-|TRBJ2-3|-
CASGGLQGTQYF
TGTGCCAGCGGGGGACTCCAAGGTACGCAGTATTTT
>TRBV15|-|TRBJ2-7|-
CATSRDLQGNYEQYF
TGTGCCACCAGCAGAGATTTGCAGGGGAACTACGAGCAGTACTTC
>TRBV6-6|-|TRBJ1-2|-
CASSYSPREGNYGYTF
TGTGCCAGCAGTTACTCTCCCAGGGAGGGGAACTATGGCTACACCTTC
>TRBV27|TRBD2|TRBJ2-7|-
CASSLDGGSAHPYEQYF
TGTGCCAGCAGTTTAGACGGGGGGTCGGCCCACCCCTACGAGCAGTACTTC
>TRBV7-2|TRBD2|TRBJ2-1|-
CASSPKLAGGGDEQFF
TGTGCCAGCAGCCCCAAACTAGCGGGGGGTGGCGATGAGCAGTTCTTC
>TRBV9|TRBD1|TRBJ1-1|-
CATPSGTGCISNTEAFF
TGTGCCACCCCCTCCGGGACAGGTTGTATTTCGAACACTGAAGCTTTCTTT
>TRBV7-8|TRBD1|TRBJ1-4|-
CASSSRTGLEKLFF
TGTGCCAGCAGCTCCCGGACAGGGTTGGAAAAACTGTTTTTT
>TRBV12-3/TRBV12-4|TRBD1|TRBJ1-2|-
CASRGTGSVGYTF
TGTGCCAGCAGAGGGACAGGGTCGGTTGGCTACACCTTC
>TRBV23-1|-|TRBJ1-1|-
CASSQFQGEAFF
TGCGCCAGCAGTCAATTCCAGGGTGAAGCTTTCTTT
>TRBV19|TRBD2|TRBJ2-2|-
CASSLLRLAGNTGELFF
TGTGCCAGTAGCCTTCTCAGACTAGCGGGGAACACCGGGGAGCTGTTTTTT
>TRBV6-5|-|TRBJ1-2|-
CASSYDIGEGGYGYTF
TGTGCCAGCAGTTACGACATAGGGGAGGGGGGCTATGGCTACACCTTC
>TRBV12-5|-|TRBJ2-1|-
CASGAGARAANEQFF
TGTGCTAGTGGTGCAGGTGCCCGAGCCGCCAATGAGCAGTTCTTC
>TRBV25-1|-|TRBJ2-7|-
CASRRGIAYEQYF
TGTGCCTCCCGACGGGGGATAGCCTACGAGCAGTACTTC
>TRBV2|-|TRBJ1-2|-
CASSVAVYGYTF
TGTGCCAGCAGTGTCGCGGTGTATGGCTACACCTTC
>TRBV11-2|TRBD1|TRBJ2-5|-
CASSLDTGGPEAQYF
TGTGCCAGCAGCTTAGATACAGGGGGGCCAGAGGCCCAGTACTTC
>TRBV19|-|TRBJ2-3|-
CASSPYSGARGPDTQYF
TGTGCCAGTAGTCCCTACTCAGGGGCAAGGGGACCAGATACGCAGTATTTT
>TRBV7-2|-|TRBJ1-3|few
CASSLIGSGNTIYF
TGTGCCAGCAGCTTAATCGGGTCTGGAAACACCATATATTTT
>TRBV4-3|-|TRBJ2-5|-
CASSHREGETQYF
TGCGCCAGCAGCCACAGGGAAGGCGAGACCCAGTACTTC
>TRBV18|-|TRBJ2-5|-
CASSPPKGQGWGETQYF
TGTGCCAGCTCACCACCGAAAGGTCAGGGGTGGGGGGAGACCCAGTACTTC
>TRBV4-3|-|TRBJ1-2|-
CASSQASEVYGYTF
TGCGCCAGCAGCCAAGCCTCGGAGGTTTATGGCTACACCTTC
>TRBV6-2/TRBV6-3|TRBD2|TRBJ2-3|-
CASSYLAGGPIDTQYF
TGTGCCAGCAGTTACCTAGCGGGGGGGCCCATAGATACGCAGTATTTT
>TRBV4-2|TRBD2|TRBJ2-7|-
CASSQVFSTSGDYEQYF
TGTGCCAGCAGCCAAGTATTTTCTACTAGCGGGGACTACGAGCAGTACTTC
>TRBV6-5|TRBD1|TRBJ1-1|-
CASSLTTGGNTEAFF
TGTGCCAGCAGTTTGACGACAGGGGGTAACACTGAAGCTTTCTTT
>TRBV14|TRBD1|TRBJ1-6|-
CASSRLTGWEDSPLHF
TGTGCCAGCAGCCGATTGACAGGGTGGGAGGACTCACCCCTCCACTTT
>TRBV6-2/TRBV6-3|-|TRBJ1-2|-
CASSYSGDYYGYTF
TGTGCCAGCAGTTACTCGGGGGACTACTATGGCTACACCTTC
>TRBV11-3|TRBD2|TRBJ2-1|-
CASSLVLAGEAEQFF
TGTGCCAGCAGCTTAGTTCTAGCGGGGGAGGCTGAGCAGTTCTTC
>TRBV14|TRBD1|TRBJ2-2|-
CASSPYPGQGNTGELFF
TGTGCCAGCAGCCCTTATCCGGGACAGGGGAACACCGGGGAGCTGTTTTTT
>TRBV5-1|TRBD1|TRBJ1-1|-
CASSSGQPNTEAFF
TGCGCCAGCAGCTCGGGACAGCCGAACACTGAAGCTTTCTTT
>TRBV30|TRBD1|TRBJ1-2|once
CAWTRTGKSYTF
TGTGCCTGGACCAGGACAGGGAAGAGCTACACCTTC
>TRBV27|-|TRBJ2-3|-
CASSGTGRGTDTQYF
TGTGCCAGCAGTGGTACAGGGAGGGGCACAGATACGCAGTATTTT
>TRBV5-1|TRBD2|TRBJ2-5|-
CASSLSLAGGSQETQYF
TGCGCCAGCAGCTTGTCTCTAGCGGGCGGCTCCCAAGAGACCCAGTACTTC
>TRBV11-2|TRBD1|TRBJ2-5|-
CASSGDRKETQYF
TGTGCCAGCAGCGGGGACAGAAAAGAGACCCAGTACTTC
>TRBV28|TRBD1|TRBJ1-4|once
CATGTGGGLGEKLFF
TGTGCCACCGGGACAGGGGGTGGTCTAGGTGAAAAACTGTTTTTT
>TRBV18|TRBD2|TRBJ2-5|-
CASSPPTSGDQETQYF
TGTGCCAGCTCACCACCTACTAGCGGGGACCAAGAGACCCAGTACTTC
>TRBV6-5|TRBD2|TRBJ2-5|once
CAAGGGRETQYF
TGTGCCGCCGGGGGGGGCCGGGAGACCCAGTACTTC
>TRBV11-3|-|TRBJ2-1|-
CASSLIDRPYEQFF
TGTGCCAGCAGCTTAATAGACAGACCCTATGAGCAGTTCTTC
>TRBV28|TRBD1|TRBJ1-2|-
CASRTGASFEGYTF
TGTGCTTCCCGGACAGGGGCCTCCTTTGAAGGCTACACCTTC
>TRBV3-1/TRBV3-2|TRBD2|TRBJ2-2|-
CASSHAGDDTGELFF
TGTGCCAGCAGCCACGCGGGGGATGACACCGGGGAGCTGTTTTTT
>TRBV18|TRBD1|TRBJ2-5|-
CASSPFGQAQETQYF
TGTGCCAGCTCACCATTTGGACAGGCCCAGGAGACCCAGTACTTC
>TRBV6-1|-|TRBJ1-2|once
CASSEAGTINYGYTF
TGTGCCAGCAGTGAAGCGGGCACGATTAACTATGGCTACACCTTC